The clone carrying this TCR beta chain turned up a few times. Gene names denote mouse genes. The read is 1 residue too short to cover the CDR3 end, so that end is filled in from the germline J gene. This record comes from a study of tissue T cells after allogeneic stem cell transplantation. Time point reported: mouse harvest day 7 after allogeneic transplant. The graft held 10^6 splenic CD5+ T cells and 10^7 T-cell-depleted bone marrow cells. The CDR3 length is 13 residues. The V end was cut by 1 base, the J end by 3 bases, with 6 bases between. Germline loops: CDR1 KGHPV, CDR2 FQNQEV (reference sequence). Survey-depth TCRbeta CDR3 sequencing reported V/J genes and productive frequencies. Generated by immunoSEQ multiplex PCR, the TCRdb table keeps only in-frame clones and is missing some. The data contain 8,000 or so clones, around half of them singletons.

The TCR was taken from a female BALB/c mouse given C57BL/6 T cells with graft-versus-host disease after an allogeneic hematopoietic cell transplant. This chain joins TRBV26 and TRBJ1-2; D remains unclear. The sequenced sample was gut tissue. The chain's CDR3 is CASSLWGDSDYTF. The sequenced CDR3 bases are TGTGCCAGCAGTCTGTGGGGTGACTCCGACTACACC.